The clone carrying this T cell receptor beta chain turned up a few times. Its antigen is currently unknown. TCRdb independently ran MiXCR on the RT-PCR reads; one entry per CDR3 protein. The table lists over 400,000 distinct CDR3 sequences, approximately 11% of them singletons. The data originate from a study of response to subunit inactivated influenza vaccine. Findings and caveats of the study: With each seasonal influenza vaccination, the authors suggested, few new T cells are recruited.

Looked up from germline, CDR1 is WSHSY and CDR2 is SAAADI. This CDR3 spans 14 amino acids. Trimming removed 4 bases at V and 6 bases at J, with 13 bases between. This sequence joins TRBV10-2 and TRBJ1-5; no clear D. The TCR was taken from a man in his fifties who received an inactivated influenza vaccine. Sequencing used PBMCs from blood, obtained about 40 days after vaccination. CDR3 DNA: TGCGCCAGCAGTGGAGGGCTGCGTAGTCAGCCCCAGCATTTT. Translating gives CASSGGLRSQPQHF.